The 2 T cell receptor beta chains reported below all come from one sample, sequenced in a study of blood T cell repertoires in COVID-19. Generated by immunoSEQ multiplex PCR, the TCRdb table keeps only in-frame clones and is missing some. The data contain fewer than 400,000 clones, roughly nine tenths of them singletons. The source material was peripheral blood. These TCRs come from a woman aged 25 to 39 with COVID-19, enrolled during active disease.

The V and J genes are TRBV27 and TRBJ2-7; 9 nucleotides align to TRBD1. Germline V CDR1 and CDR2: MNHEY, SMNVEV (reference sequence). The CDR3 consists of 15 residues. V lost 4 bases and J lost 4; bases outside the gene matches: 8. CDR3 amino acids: CASSSGDRDIYEQYF. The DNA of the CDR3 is TGTGCCAGCAGTTCGGGGGACAGGGATATTTACGAGCAGTACTTC.

CDR3 nucleotides: TGTGCCAGCAGCGACACCGTAGGGGGGGACAGGGGGAACACCGGGGAGCTGTTTTTT. Its protein product is CASSDTVGGDRGNTGELFF. The chain is built from TRBV9 and TRBJ2-2; TRBD1 aligns across 10 bases. This CDR3 is 19 amino acids long. Germline lookup yields CDR1 SGDLS and CDR2 YYNGEE. V lost 3 bases and J lost 1; bases outside the gene matches: 12.